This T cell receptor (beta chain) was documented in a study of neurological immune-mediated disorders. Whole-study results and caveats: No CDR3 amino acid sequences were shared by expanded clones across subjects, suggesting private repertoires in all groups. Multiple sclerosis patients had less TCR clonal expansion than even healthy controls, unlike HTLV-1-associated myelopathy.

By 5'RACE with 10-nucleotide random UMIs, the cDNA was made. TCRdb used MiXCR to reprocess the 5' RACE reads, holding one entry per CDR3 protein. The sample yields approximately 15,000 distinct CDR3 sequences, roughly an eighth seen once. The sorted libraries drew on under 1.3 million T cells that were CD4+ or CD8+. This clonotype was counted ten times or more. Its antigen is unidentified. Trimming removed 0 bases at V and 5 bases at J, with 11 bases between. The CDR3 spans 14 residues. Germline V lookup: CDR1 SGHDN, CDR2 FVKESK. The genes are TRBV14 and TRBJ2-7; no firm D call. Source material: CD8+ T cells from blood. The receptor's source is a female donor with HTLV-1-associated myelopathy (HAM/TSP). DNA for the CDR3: TGTGCCAGCAGCCAAGAGTCCCTCTACCACGAGCAGTACTTC. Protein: CASSQESLYHEQYF.